This TCR beta chain was captured in a study of blood T cells in healthy people across ages. Overall study results and limits: The fall in TCR beta diversity per million T cells was roughly linear with age. Diversity estimates drawn from one million T cells were deemed underestimates.

The CDR3 consists of 17 residues. Germline V gene lookup returns CDR1 SGHRS and CDR2 YFSETQ. Trimming removed 0 bases from V and 0 bases from J, with 10 bases in between. Together with a sample-barcoded 5' primer, a J-beta primer mix was included in a second PCR lasting roughly 6 to 12 cycles. CDR3-containing paired-end reads numbered at least 3 million in each sample. TCRdb re-analysed the 5' RACE reads in MiXCR, keeping a single row per CDR3 protein. The sample lists about 670,000 distinct CDR3 sequences, roughly two fifths occurring once. With regard to this clonotype: Its specificity is not known.

The sequence derives from an elderly man in good health. The sample comprised blood. V usage is TRBV5-1 and J usage is TRBJ1-6; D call uncertain. The CDR3: CASSLDGGFSYNSPLHF. The CDR3 DNA reads as TGCGCCAGCAGCTTGGATGGAGGATTCTCCTATAATTCACCCCTCCACTTT. The complete variable domain, with remaining parts taken from reference TRBV5-1 and TRBJ1-6, reads KAGVTQTPRYLIKTRGQQVTLSCSPISGHRSVSWYQQTPGQGLQFLFEYFSETQRNKGNFPGRFSGRQFSNSRSEMNVSTLELGDSALYLCASSLDGGFSYNSPLHFGNGTRLTVT.